One and the same sample provided the 15 T cell receptor beta chains below, sequenced in a study of blood T cell repertoires in COVID-19. Only in-frame clones appear in the TCRdb table, and some are missing; sequencing was by immunoSEQ multiplex PCR. The table includes about 280,000 clones, about four fifths detected once. Sequencing used peripheral blood. The receptors stem from a woman between 50 and 59 years old who had recovered from COVID-19.

The chain carries TRBV24-1 and TRBJ2-1; no clear D. From germline, CDR1 is KGHDR and CDR2 SFDVKD. This CDR3 contains 14 residues. The V end lost 6 bases, the J end lost 1 base, and 9 bases lay between the germline ends. The CDR3 loop reads CATSTTISYNEQFF. CDR3 in DNA: TGTGCCACCAGTACAACAATTTCCTACAATGAGCAGTTCTTC.

This chain connects TRBV7-2 to TRBJ1-5; D gene uncertain. CDR3 length: 13 amino acids. V was cut by 1 base and J by 5 bases, with 6 bases left in between. Germline V CDR1 and CDR2: SGHTA, FQGNSA. The CDR3 here is CASSLGGDQPQHF. In DNA form, the CDR3 reads TGTGCCAGCAGCTTAGGGGGAGATCAGCCCCAGCATTTT. Based on the CDR3 plus reference TRBV7-2 and TRBJ1-5, the full variable domain is GAGVSQSPSNKVTEKGKDVELRCDPISGHTALYWYRQSLGQGLEFLIYFQGNSAPDKSGLPSDRFSAERTGGSVSTLTIQRTQQEDSAVYLCASSLGGDQPQHFGDGTRLSIL.

The rearrangement joins TRBV5-5 to TRBJ2-1, with D possibly being TRBD1 (6 bases). The V end was cut by 0 bases, the J end by 5 bases, with 12 bases between. The CDR3 has 15 amino acids. Per the germline V gene, CDR1 is SGHKS and CDR2 is YYEKEE (reference sequence). In DNA, the CDR3 is TGTGCCAGCAGCTTGGCCTCAGGGGACCACAATGAGCAGTTCTTC. Translated: CASSLASGDHNEQFF.

The rearrangement joins TRBV29-1 to TRBJ1-2; maybe TRBD1 (6 bases). There are 13 residues in the CDR3. The ends were cut back, 7 bases at V and 8 bases at J, with 20 bases in the middle. Germline V lookup: CDR1 SQVTM, CDR2 ANQGSEA. In nucleotides, the CDR3 is TGCAGCGCGACCTCGACAGGCCCTATAGGCTACACCTTC. Translating gives CSATSTGPIGYTF.

This sequence joins TRBV21-1 and TRBJ2-6; the table's D call, TRBD2, has no DNA check behind it. TRBV21-1 is a pseudogene. This CDR3 is 16 amino acids long. CDR3 sequence: CASSNPRREGANVLTF. DNA for the CDR3: TGTGCCAGCAGCAACCCGCGGAGGGAGGGGGCCAACGTCCTGACTTTC.

The V and J genes are TRBV18 and TRBJ2-7, with 10 bases lining up with TRBD2. The CDR3 is 14 residues long. Germline V CDR1 and CDR2: KGHSH, LQKENI. Unmatched junction bases numbered 4, after V lost 3 bases and J lost 5 bases. Written as DNA, the CDR3 is TGTGCCAGCTCACCGAGCGGGAGGGCACACGAGCAGTACTTC. This sequence encodes CASSPSGRAHEQYF.

This clone came up a few times. The chain combines TRBV10-2 with TRBJ2-7, with D tentatively TRBD2 (5 bases). There are 15 residues in the CDR3. The V and J ends lost 8 bases and 2 bases respectively, with 19 bases between them. Germline V gives CDR1 WSHSY, CDR2 SAAADI. CDR3 amino acids: CASAEGLSIAYEQYF. The DNA for the CDR3 is TGCGCCAGCGCTGAAGGACTTTCTATAGCCTACGAGCAGTACTTC.

This clone has just a few counts. The chain employs TRBV4-3 and TRBJ2-2; a possible D gene is TRBD2 (5 bases). Germline CDR1 is LGHNA and CDR2 is YSLEER. The CDR3 length is 14 residues. Trimming cost V 4 bases and J 5 bases, with 11 bases left between them. CDR3 loop: CASSRFTGTGELFF. The CDR3 DNA follows: TGCGCCAGCAGCCGATTCACGGGGACCGGGGAGCTGTTTTTT.

In its sample, this clone was seen many times. V usage is TRBV27 and J usage is TRBJ2-7; 7 bases agree with TRBD1. Germline-derived CDR1 and CDR2 are MNHEY and SMNVEV (reference sequence). The CDR3 sequence is 13 residues long. The V gene end was trimmed by 4 bases and the J gene end by 7 bases; junction bases not matched to a gene: 7. Here the CDR3 DNA reads TGTGCCAGCAGTTGGACAGGTCAGGGGGAGCAGTACTTC. It is translated as CASSWTGQGEQYF.

This chain uses TRBV7-2 with TRBJ2-1; 12 positions agree with TRBD2. Germline-derived CDR1 and CDR2 are SGHTA and FQGNSA. This CDR3 is 18 amino acids long. V was pared by 5 bases and J by 8 bases, with 16 bases of the junction left unmatched. The CDR3 nucleotides are TGTGCCAGCAGCCCCAGGGCTAGCGGGGGGGATATGGTATATGAGCAGTTCTTC. It translates to CASSPRASGGDMVYEQFF. Based on the CDR3 plus reference TRBV7-2 and TRBJ2-1, the full variable domain is GAGVSQSPSNKVTEKGKDVELRCDPISGHTALYWYRQSLGQGLEFLIYFQGNSAPDKSGLPSDRFSAERTGGSVSTLTIQRTQQEDSAVYLCASSPRASGGDMVYEQFFGPGTRLTVL.

V and J are TRBV5-1 and TRBJ1-1; D may be TRBD1 (5 bases). The CDR3 sequence is 14 residues long. Germline assignment: CDR1 SGHRS and CDR2 YFSETQ. Between the trimmed V and J ends, which lost 3 bases and 3 bases, there was a span of 12 bases. The CDR3 region is CASSYMTVDTEAFF. The DNA for the CDR3 is TGCGCCAGCAGCTACATGACAGTAGACACTGAAGCTTTCTTT.

In nucleotides, the CDR3 is TGTGCCAGCAGCGCCTTAGCGGATACAGATACGCAGTATTTT. Protein product: CASSALADTDTQYF. This chain links TRBV9 with TRBJ2-3, with a weak D call TRBD2 (6 bases). Germline values: CDR1 SGDLS, CDR2 YYNGEE. CDR3 size: 14 residues. V shed 3 bases and J shed 3 bases, with 11 bases lying between them.

The V gene is TRBV3-1 (or the pseudogene TRBV3-2), the J gene TRBJ2-7; no clear D. The CDR3 is made up of 11 amino acids. Per germline, CDR1 LGHDT and CDR2 YNNKEL (reference sequence). Trimming cost V 1 base and J 6 bases, with 4 bases left between them. The CDR3 is CASSQASEQYF. For the CDR3, the DNA is TGTGCCAGCAGCCAAGCCAGCGAGCAGTACTTC.

The V and J genes are TRBV28 and TRBJ1-6, with D possibly being TRBD1 (5 bases). CDR1 MDHEN and CDR2 SYDVKM come from the germline V gene. V gave up 6 bases and J gave up 19 bases, with 16 bases separating them. The CDR3 totals 11 residues. The CDR3 bases are TGTGCCAGCAGCACCGTCGGGGGAGCTCACTTT. Translating it yields CASSTVGGAHF.

The V gene is TRBV7-2, the J gene TRBJ1-5, with D uncertain. CDR1 SGHTA and CDR2 FQGNSA come from the germline V gene. The CDR3 spans 13 residues. Between the trimmed V and J ends, which lost 4 bases and 3 bases, there was a span of 7 bases. CDR3 sequence: CASSSYDNQPQHF. CDR3 nucleotide sequence: TGTGCCAGCAGCTCCTATGACAATCAGCCCCAGCATTTT. Supplemented by reference TRBV7-2 and TRBJ1-5, the full variable domain reads GAGVSQSPSNKVTEKGKDVELRCDPISGHTALYWYRQSLGQGLEFLIYFQGNSAPDKSGLPSDRFSAERTGGSVSTLTIQRTQQEDSAVYLCASSSYDNQPQHFGDGTRLSIL.